This is a list of T cell receptor beta chains from one sample in a study of blood T cell repertoires in COVID-19. Sequenced by immunoSEQ multiplex PCR; TCRdb stores in-frame clones only, minus some. The table shows 300,000 to 350,000 clones, with roughly 89% occurring only once. The sample was PBMCs or T cells enriched from blood (not recorded which). Every receptor here comes from a woman between 18 and 29 years old with acute COVID-19. Each CDR3 is given with its conserved first and last residue. A D gene is named only where the DNA matches it firmly. The size field is filled for only some rows; it gives once, few, many or a size class.

- 12 TRBJ2-7 TRBV7-6 - CASSFSNYEQYF TGTGCCAGCAGTTTTTCCAACTACGAGCAGTACTTC
TRBD2 15 TRBJ2-1 TRBV9 - CASSADPLAGGEQFF TGTGCCAGCAGCGCCGACCCCCTAGCGGGAGGCGAGCAGTTCTTC
TRBD1 16 TRBJ1-2 TRBV5-6 once CASSFRDRGFGYGYTF TGTGCCAGCAGCTTTCGGGACAGGGGATTTGGCTATGGCTACACCTTC
- 12 TRBJ2-2 TRBV10-1 - CASSGGAGELFF TGCGCCAGCAGCGGGGGAGCCGGGGAGCTGTTTTTT
TRBD2 16 TRBJ2-7 TRBV25-1 - CASSASWGGSSYEQYF TGTGCCAGCAGTGCCTCGTGGGGGGGTAGCTCCTACGAGCAGTACTTC
- 15 TRBJ2-3 TRBV5-1 once CASSLRGQSTDTQYF TGCGCCAGCAGCTTAAGAGGGCAGAGCACAGATACGCAGTATTTT
- 15 TRBJ1-5 TRBV28 - CASSRGSLGNQPQHF TGTGCCAGCAGTAGGGGGTCGTTAGGCAATCAGCCCCAGCATTTT
- 15 TRBJ2-1 TRBV7-2 - CASRPLGLRSNEQFF TGTGCCAGCAGGCCTCTAGGCCTCCGGAGCAATGAGCAGTTCTTC
- 16 TRBJ1-4 TRBV7-2 - CASSLAVRSRNEKLFF TGTGCCAGCAGCTTAGCCGTGAGGTCCAGAAATGAAAAACTGTTTTTT
- 13 TRBJ2-7 TRBV18 - CASSPGQLYEQYF TGTGCCAGCTCGCCCGGACAGCTATACGAGCAGTACTTC
TRBD1 17 TRBJ1-3 TRBV5-6 - CASSLGTGVYSGNTIYF TGTGCCAGCAGCTTGGGGACAGGGGTCTACTCTGGAAACACCATATATTTT
- 17 TRBJ2-1 TRBV4-2 - CASSQDPGLDSYNEQFF TGTGCCAGCAGCCAAGATCCGGGACTCGACTCCTACAATGAGCAGTTCTTC
TRBD2 15 TRBJ2-3 TRBV10-1 - CASGQGLAGTDTQYF TGCGCCAGCGGACAGGGACTAGCGGGCACAGATACGCAGTATTTT
- 15 TRBJ1-1 TRBV7-3 - CASSPAAGMNTEAFF TGTGCCAGCAGCCCCGCTGCAGGGATGAACACTGAAGCTTTCTTT
- 15 TRBJ2-7 TRBV7-2 - CASSLGASFTYEQYF TGTGCCAGCAGCTTAGGTGCAAGCTTTACCTACGAGCAGTACTTC